A selection of T cell receptor beta chains follows, all from one sample in a study of T cell responses to AZD1222 COVID-19 vaccine. TCRdb's table, derived via immunoSEQ multiplex PCR, lists solely in-frame clones and lacks some. The sample contains tens of thousands of clones, more than 90% of which appear only once. The sequencing here drew on peripheral blood, taken on day 0 of AZD1222 vaccination. The receptor set was obtained from an adult in good health. Each CDR3 is given with its conserved first and last residue. A D gene is named only where the DNA matches it firmly. The listing skips clone size in some rows; elsewhere it reads once, few, many or a size class.

J gene,clone size,D gene,V gene,CDR3 protein,CDR3 DNA
TRBJ1-2,-,-,TRBV7-9,CASSLARLGGYTF,TGTGCCAGCAGCTTAGCAAGGTTAGGTGGCTACACCTTC
TRBJ2-7,-,-,TRBV3-1/TRBV3-2,CASSQDYRAYEQYF,TGTGCCAGCAGCCAAGACTACAGAGCCTACGAGCAGTACTTC
TRBJ2-7,-,-,TRBV10-3,CAISHSQALSYEQYF,TGTGCCATCAGTCATAGCCAGGCATTGTCCTACGAGCAGTACTTC
TRBJ1-6,-,-,TRBV5-4,CASTLDRNNSPLHF,TGTGCCAGCACCCTCGACAGGAACAATTCACCCCTCCACTTT
TRBJ1-1,-,-,TRBV9,CASSVVVGNTEAFF,TGTGCCAGCAGCGTAGTAGTAGGCAACACTGAAGCTTTCTTT
TRBJ1-5,-,TRBD1,TRBV5-6,CASSSSGQGGSSNQPQHF,TGTGCCAGCAGCTCATCCGGACAGGGGGGGTCTAGCAATCAGCCCCAGCATTTT
TRBJ2-7,few,-,TRBV28,CASSLPRGGPREQYF,TGTGCCAGCAGTTTACCCAGGGGTGGACCGCGCGAGCAGTACTTC
TRBJ1-4,-,-,TRBV15,CATSRGIDATTNEKLFF,TGTGCCACCAGCAGAGGGATTGACGCGACAACTAATGAAAAACTGTTTTTT
TRBJ2-7,-,-,TRBV5-1,CASSFSLDGTYEQYF,TGCGCCAGCAGCTTTTCCTTGGACGGGACCTACGAGCAGTACTTC
TRBJ2-5,-,TRBD2,TRBV18,CASSPPWGSGGLQETQYF,TGTGCCAGCTCACCACCCTGGGGTAGCGGGGGCCTCCAAGAGACCCAGTACTTC
TRBJ2-7,-,-,TRBV3-1/TRBV3-2,CASSQRTEQYF,TGTGCCAGCAGCCAAAGGACAGAGCAGTACTTC
TRBJ1-1,-,-,TRBV3-1/TRBV3-2,CASSWGRQVTEAFF,TGTGCCAGCAGCTGGGGACGACAGGTCACTGAAGCTTTCTTT
TRBJ1-2,-,-,TRBV2,CASSPQGNYGYTF,TGTGCCAGCAGCCCTCAGGGGAACTATGGCTACACCTTC
TRBJ1-2,-,TRBD1,TRBV28,CASRPTGTGTYGYTF,TGTGCCAGCAGGCCGACCGGGACAGGAACCTATGGCTACACCTTC
TRBJ2-5,-,-,TRBV18,CASSEQSPGTWNQETQYF,TGTGCCAGCTCTGAACAGAGTCCGGGTACTTGGAACCAAGAGACCCAGTACTTC
TRBJ1-2,-,-,TRBV4-1,CASSHEGIGYTF,TGCGCCAGCAGCCATGAGGGAATCGGCTACACCTTC
TRBJ1-2,-,-,TRBV24-1,CATTVGRGVYFVRYTF,TGTGCCACCACAGTTGGTCGAGGAGTGTACTTTGTTCGCTACACCTTC
TRBJ1-1,-,-,TRBV14,CASSWTRDTEAFF,TGTGCCAGCTCCTGGACACGTGACACTGAAGCTTTCTTT
TRBJ1-1,-,-,TRBV7-2,CASSFGEDTEAFF,TGTGCCAGCAGCTTCGGCGAGGACACTGAAGCTTTCTTT
TRBJ1-1,-,TRBD1,TRBV9,CASSPGTGTSEAFF,TGTGCCAGCAGCCCCGGGACAGGGACTTCTGAAGCTTTCTTT
TRBJ1-5,-,TRBD1,TRBV6-2/TRBV6-3,CASSYTGQGWTRQPQHF,TGTGCCAGCAGTTACACCGGACAGGGATGGACCCGCCAGCCCCAGCATTTT
TRBJ1-3,-,-,TRBV7-9,CASSLEVGAGNTIYF,TGTGCCAGCAGCCTAGAGGTGGGGGCCGGAAACACCATATATTTT
TRBJ2-3,-,TRBD2,TRBV24-1,CATGSAGDPSDTQYF,TGTGCCACCGGGAGCGCGGGGGACCCCAGTGATACGCAGTATTTT
TRBJ1-6,-,-,TRBV7-9,CASSLGAANSPLHF,TGTGCCAGCAGCTTAGGGGCAGCCAATTCACCCCTCCACTTT
TRBJ1-3,-,TRBD1,TRBV6-1,CASSEGTGVVNTIYF,TGTGCCAGCAGTGAAGGGACAGGGGTGGTTAACACCATATATTTT
TRBJ1-1,-,-,TRBV5-1,CASSPEWGRDEAFF,TGCGCCAGCAGCCCCGAATGGGGGCGGGATGAAGCTTTCTTT
TRBJ1-1,once,TRBD1,TRBV5-1,CASSPGGDGTEAFF,TGCGCCAGCAGCCCAGGGGGCGACGGCACTGAAGCTTTCTTT
TRBJ2-1,-,TRBD2,TRBV19,CASSRGTSGYNEQFF,TGTGCCAGTAGTAGGGGGACTAGCGGCTACAATGAGCAGTTCTTC
TRBJ2-3,-,TRBD2,TRBV4-1,CASSLILAADTQYF,TGCGCCAGCAGCTTAATCCTAGCGGCAGATACGCAGTATTTT
TRBJ1-1,-,-,TRBV5-1,CASSLFGGENTEAFF,TGCGCCAGCAGCTTGTTTGGAGGGGAGAACACTGAAGCTTTCTTT
TRBJ2-2,-,-,TRBV19,CASLRDLHTGELFF,TGTGCCAGTCTCCGGGACTTACACACCGGGGAGCTGTTTTTT
TRBJ1-1,-,-,TRBV19,CASSIDLDTEAFF,TGTGCCAGTAGTATCGATTTGGACACTGAAGCTTTCTTT
TRBJ1-2,-,-,TRBV7-9,CASSLLQTGSYGYTF,TGTGCCAGCAGCTTACTGCAAACAGGGTCCTATGGCTACACCTTC
TRBJ1-5,-,TRBD1,TRBV15,CATSRDRGQGSQPQHF,TGTGCCACCAGCAGAGATCGGGGACAGGGTAGTCAGCCCCAGCATTTT
TRBJ2-7,-,-,TRBV12-3/TRBV12-4,CASSLWVHEQYF,TGTGCCAGCAGTTTATGGGTCCACGAGCAGTACTTC
TRBJ2-1,-,-,TRBV5-6,CASTFSGWDEQFF,TGTGCCAGCACGTTCTCGGGGTGGGATGAGCAGTTCTTC
TRBJ1-2,-,-,TRBV11-2,CASSSIEGEDSFYGYTF,TGTGCCAGCAGCTCGATCGAGGGGGAAGACAGCTTCTATGGCTACACCTTC